This T cell receptor beta chain was recorded in a study of cytomegalovirus exposure and HLA in healthy donors (dated by TCRdb to about 2017). Some background on the complete study: An earlier analysis of roughly 630 of the donors reported 250 to 300 Gb of sequence data and around 110 million unique TCR beta sequences from roughly 200 million T cells. Roughly 290 gigabases of sequencing data and 75 million to 85 million unique TCR sequences made up an early release that covered 640 HLA-typed donors. Among the roughly 390 genotyped donors, under 90% belonged to the genetic ancestry cluster associated with self-reported Caucasian donors. The study was designed to test whether signatures of past pathogen exposure could be identified by cataloging public T cell receptors. The study used immunosequencing to profile the T cell repertoires of 666 subjects and linked those repertoires to cytomegalovirus serostatus. A separate validation cohort of about 110 different subjects was used in addition to the 666-subject first cohort. To predict cytomegalovirus infection status, the study combined high-throughput TCR immunosequencing, statistical association of individual TCRs with disease status, and machine learning. In a later analysis, previously published TCR beta repertoires from some 640 donors were re-analyzed and high-resolution HLA genotyping was added so that TCR occurrence patterns could be studied. Rather than using new phenotypic data, the later analysis identified candidate immune exposures from TCR beta sequences and from how often those sequences occurred across donors. An earlier analysis of some 600 of the donors applied high-throughput TCR beta sequencing to assess whether each TCR beta V gene segment acted as functional or pseudogenic. Donor age, sex, ethnicity and CMV serostatus were compiled alongside the repertoire data. A later genetic analysis took genome-wide SNP genotypes for 398 of the 666 donors and used that subset as a discovery cohort. Every discovery cohort repertoire had been produced on one sequencing platform. Class I and class II HLA loci were covered by the typing at four-digit resolution. Typing coverage differed by locus: A, B, C, DRB1 and DQB1 were typed in about 620-630 donors, DQA1 in roughly 510, DPA1 in 600 to 610, and DPB1 in 472. Four to six DR-DQ haplotypes were handled as single units for association and clustering, since linkage in the cohort was strong. Among about 400 genotyped donors of the cohort, an average of about 240,000 unique TCR beta nucleotide sequences was sequenced per donor, of which about 19% were non-productive. Results and caveats for the whole study, not just this receptor: Some IMGT-functional V segments, including TRBV6-2 and TRBV6-3, could not be distinguished by the 87-base-pair reads and were therefore excluded. Because counts were too low, approximately 15 rarely observed V segments, including chromosome 9 orphons, were excluded from the earlier analysis of 587 of the donors. When HLA alleles, especially DR and DQ, strongly co-occurred, TCR associations were difficult to assign to individual alleles. A cluster of highly shared sequence variants was judged likely to be a technical artifact of the sequencing pipeline. Because some donors lacked HLA typing at each locus, the association tests relied only on the typed subset. A later analysis found that TCR association rates varied across HLA loci, with DRB1 alleles showing the most associated TCRs and HLA-C alleles the fewest. Correlated functional status among segregating V segments might reflect linkage disequilibrium, but an unknown experimental factor could not be ruled out. The study gave a list of roughly 150 TCR beta chains associated with cytomegalovirus. Sequencing depth was assumed to be roughly uniform across donors in the presence/absence analyses, though that assumption may not hold. In vitro tests confirmed that a few of the cytomegalovirus-associated TCR beta chains recognize cytomegalovirus antigens. Most TCR sequences were seen in very few donors, while some public TCRs were found in many individuals. For the cohort, immune exposure information was limited to CMV serostatus. The classifier was reported to diagnose cytomegalovirus status with high specificity and sensitivity in both the original cohort and the validation cohort. The cohort was sequenced for TCR beta chains only, and without alpha or paired-chain data the features that could be detected were limited. Compared with the roughly 720-donor mean, donors in an Asian-associated ancestry cluster had fewer N-insertions in productive TCRs, according to a later genetic analysis. It was suggested by the authors that the approach could potentially be generalized to other disease states and immunological phenotypes. In a later analysis, HLA-associated TCR beta chains were found to be more clonally expanded and to have lower generation probabilities than equally common non-associated chains. A later analysis reported that several top co-occurrence clusters appeared linked to parvovirus B19, influenza, CMV and Epstein-Barr virus. Specific HLA alleles were associated with 15,000 to 20,000 TCR beta sequences at a false discovery rate of 0.05 in a later analysis. In an earlier analysis of approximately 590 of the donors, most TCR beta V segments appeared in productive rearrangements about 90% or about 30% of the time, broadly matching IMGT annotations. A further reported finding was that TCR beta sequences accurately predicted the HLA-A and HLA-B alleles for most subjects in the first cohort. In a later genetic analysis, a missense DCLRE1C variant was associated with V-gene and J-gene trimming of TCR beta chains, and the association was replicated in an independent cohort. A later analysis found that most CMV-associated TCR beta chains appeared HLA-restricted, with HLA associations seemingly driven largely by CMV exposure.

Trimming accounts for 3 bases at V and 6 bases at J, while the number of junction bases matched to no gene is 4. In the germline V gene, CDR1 corresponds to SGHTA and CDR2 to FQGNSA. Including the terminal cysteine and phenylalanine, the CDR3 comprises 13 residues. CDR3 DNA is the only sequence kept; it has 39 bases, read in frame from the first base. Libraries were built with the immunoSEQ multiplex PCR assay. For the multiplex PCR, a mixture combining 60 forward primers for TCR Vbeta segments and 13 reverse primers for TCR Jbeta segments was used. A multiplex PCR assay on genomic DNA amplified the CDR3 region of rearranged TCR beta genes. The amplified TCR beta libraries were sequenced on the Illumina HiSeq System as 87-base-pair reads. In the authors' own workflow: In a later analysis, 80 million or so unique TCR beta chains were counted across the 650 to 750 repertoires, and around 11 million of these chains were shared by at least two donors. Raw reads were error-corrected and collapsed into unique sequences with a nearest-neighbor algorithm that merged closely related sequences to remove PCR and sequencing errors. CDR3 sequences were aligned to IMGT reference sequences to assign V, D and J gene segments. For a sequence to be retained, a match of at least six nucleotides to both a V gene segment and a J gene segment was required. A rearrangement was called productive if the CDR3 had no stop codons and remained in frame with V and J, and every other rearrangement was called non-productive. Following IMGT convention, CDR3 was defined as the stretch from the second conserved V-encoded cysteine to the conserved J-encoded phenylalanine. In an earlier analysis of more than 550 of the donors, sequences lacking an unambiguous match to a single V gene segment were excluded. In an earlier analysis of 450 to 750 of the donors, a V segment was called functional when productive rearrangements were above 56.7%, and segregating when the standard deviation between donors exceeded 5%. To diagnose cytomegalovirus status from the catalog of TCR beta chain sequences, a statistical classification framework was built. In a later analysis, V and J genes were assigned by comparing TCR nucleotide sequences against IMGT/GENE-DB human TR gene sequences. The TCRdist pipeline was used in a later analysis to assign CDR3 sequences and most-parsimonious VDJ recombination scenarios. In a later analysis, every TCR beta chain was defined by the combination of its CDR3 amino acid sequence and its V-gene family, and reads without a unique V-gene family were dropped. To address suspected cross-contamination and a sequencing artifact, a later analysis removed a few hundred highly shared, low-generation-probability nucleotide sequences. In a later analysis, a clonal expansion index was calculated for each public chain from normalized within-repertoire ranks of inferred template counts. In a later analysis, generation probabilities were computed with a VDJ recombination model fitted to out-of-frame rearrangements, and the resulting probabilities were checked against IGoR. Hypergeometric tests were used in a later analysis to score TCR-TCR, TCR-HLA and TCR-CMV co-occurrence, with a repertoire-size bias correction applied to the TCR pairs. A later analysis estimated false discovery rates by permuting HLA or CMV assignments 20 times. In a later analysis, co-occurring TCRs were grouped using DBSCAN, with TCRdist sequence similarity added in when clustering inside HLA-allele-positive subsets. Repertoires with fewer than 30,000 or more than 120,000 public chains were left out of co-occurrence clustering, as were a few repertoires with anomalous nucleotide sharing. TCRdb took over this immuneACCESS table, retaining in-frame rearrangements with V and J assigned. Such tables are incomplete; in checked studies, under half of the missing clones stem from an unresolved V gene, and the remainder is unexplained. D and trimming come from the DNA, and the V and J calls and clone size come from that table. The sample table contains roughly 200,000 clones; only one count was recorded for around 82% of them. The top ten clones comprise approximately 2.5% of the sample.

The cohort comprised fewer than 750 healthy bone marrow donors. At the time of sampling, all cohort members were nominally healthy, though unrecorded immune exposures were likely present. The donor tested CMV seronegative and was one of the 352 seronegative cohort members. Each donor provided a peripheral blood sample, and peripheral blood mononuclear cells were used for TCR beta sequencing. The Qiagen DNeasy Blood Extraction Kit was used to extract genomic DNA from the blood cell samples. About this clone: Its antigen is not yet known. Per-nucleotide qualities are absent, and no much larger clonotype sits a single base away.

Recombination joined TRBV7-2 with TRBJ1-2; 7 bases in the junction line up with TRBD1. Sequenced input: PBMCs. The receptor comes from a man between 60 and 75 years old in good health and CMV-seronegative. In nucleotides, the sequence is TGTGCCAGCAGCTTCGCAGGGGGGAATGGCTACACCTTC. This encodes CASSFAGGNGYTF.